This passage covers 27 T cell receptor beta chains from one sample sequenced in a study of cytomegalovirus exposure and HLA in healthy donors. The PCR employed 60 Vbeta primers together with 13 Jbeta primers. Repertoires were generated with immunoSEQ multiplex PCR, while TCRdb's copy carries only in-frame clones and drops some. The sample holds 33,000 or so clones, roughly three quarters seen once. Sequenced input: PBMCs. Receptors were obtained from a woman in her 30s in good health and CMV-seropositive.

There are a few counts of this clone. J is TRBJ2-5 and V is TRBV5-4; 7 bases are a match to TRBD2. Judging by the DNA end, TRBJ2-7 fits better; the J call may be wrong. Germline CDR1 reads SGHNT; CDR2 reads YYREEE (reference sequence). This CDR3 has 16 amino acids. The CDR3 is CASSLGRKRGSYEQYF. DNA of the CDR3: TGTGCCAGCAGCTTAGGACGGAAGCGGGGTTCCTACGAGCAGTACTTC.

V and J are TRBV7-9 and TRBJ1-4, with D uncertain. The CDR3 spans 13 residues. V was clipped by 1 base and J by 7 bases, with 7 bases between them. In germline, CDR1 is SEHNR, CDR2 FQNEAQ (reference sequence). The CDR3 coding sequence is TGTGCCAGCAGCTTAGAAGTCGGTGAAAAACTGTTTTTT. It codes for CASSLEVGEKLFF.

The count of this clone is one. The chain is built from TRBV5-4 and TRBJ2-7; TRBD2 aligns across 7 bases. V dropped 0 bases and J dropped 3; count of bases not matched to a gene: 6. The CDR3 totals 15 residues. Per germline, CDR1 SGHNT and CDR2 YYREEE (reference sequence). This chain's CDR3 is CASSLDPAGLYEQYF. The CDR3 bases are TGTGCCAGCAGCTTGGACCCAGCGGGGCTCTACGAGCAGTACTTC.

The count of this clone is one. One junction end disagrees with the germline gene, perhaps due to a read error. The CDR3 spells CASRPGQGTNKNYGYPF. DNA for the CDR3: TGTGCCAGCAGGCCGGGACAGGGGACCAATAAGAACTATGGCTACCCCTTC. The chain carries TRBV28 and TRBJ1-2, with TRBD1 matching over 10 bases. The CDR3 runs 17 residues. Germline CDR1 is MDHEN and CDR2 is SYDVKM.

Comments on this clone: The junction departs from germline at one end; a sequencing error may be responsible. CDR3 region: CSSSPSVRRIQETQYF. CDR3 nucleotides: TGTTCCAGCAGCCCCAGCGTCAGGAGGATACAAGAGACCCAGTACTTC. The chain recombines TRBV7-9 with TRBJ2-5; a weak D match, TRBD2 (5 bases). CDR1 is SEHNR, CDR2 FQNEAQ, per germline (reference sequence). The length of the CDR3 is 16 residues.

The rearrangement joins TRBV2 to TRBJ2-2, with TRBD1 identical over 7 bases. Germline assignment: CDR1 SNHLY and CDR2 FYNNEI. This CDR3 has 15 amino acids. V trimming: 7 bases; J trimming: 6 bases; junction bases outside the gene matches: 11. CDR3 DNA: TGTGCCAGCATTATGGACAGGTCAGGGCCCGGGGAGCTGTTTTTT. This gives the protein CASIMDRSGPGELFF.

The CDR3 region is CSAERGQETQYF. The CDR3, as DNA: TGCAGCGCCGAGCGGGGGCAAGAGACCCAGTACTTC. This rearrangement joins TRBV29-1 to TRBJ2-5; 8 bases map to TRBD2. This CDR3 is built from 12 residues. V lost 7 bases and J lost 2; bases outside the gene matches: 3. Germline-derived CDR1 and CDR2 are SQVTM and ANQGSEA.

CDR3 bases: TGTGCCAGCAGCCGACAGGGTTTGTACGAAAAACTGTTTTTT. Translation: CASSRQGLYEKLFF. The rearrangement uses TRBV7-2 and TRBJ1-4, with 7 positions matching TRBD1. The CDR3 length is 14 residues. CDR1 is SGHTA, CDR2 FQGNSA, per germline. With 5 bases clipped from V and 8 bases from J, the junction kept 8 bases outside the gene matches.

DNA of the CDR3: TGTGCCAGTAGTATGGGGGGACAGGGGTTCCAGCCCCAGCATTTT. It yields the protein CASSMGGQGFQPQHF. The chain employs TRBV19 and TRBJ1-5, with 10 bases fitting TRBD1. CDR1 is LNHDA and CDR2 is SQIVND in the germline V gene (reference sequence). The CDR3 length is 15 residues. With 3 bases clipped from V and 7 bases from J, the junction kept 6 bases outside the gene matches. The complete variable domain, with remaining parts taken from reference TRBV19 and TRBJ1-5, reads DGGITQSPKYLFRKEGQNVTLSCEQNLNHDAMYWYRQDPGQGLRLIYYSQIVNDFQKGDIAEGYSVSREKKESFPLTVTSAQKNPTAFYLCASSMGGQGFQPQHFGDGTRLSIL.

V gene TRBV28 combines with J gene TRBJ2-5; 16 nucleotides match TRBD2. CDR3 length equals 17 residues. Per the germline V gene, CDR1 is MDHEN and CDR2 is SYDVKM. Trimming cost V 4 bases and J 5 bases; bases outside gene matches: 7. The CDR3 is CASSSRGLAGGAETQYF. In DNA form, the CDR3 reads TGTGCCAGCAGTTCCCGGGGACTAGCGGGAGGGGCGGAGACCCAGTACTTC.

Of note for this clone: This sample also contains other DNA sequences that code for the same CDR3. V usage is TRBV28 and J usage is TRBJ2-5; 9 nucleotides match TRBD1. The germline V gene encodes CDR1 MDHEN and CDR2 SYDVKM. The ends lost 4 bases at V and 5 bases at J; junction bases unmatched: 5. The CDR3 has 14 amino acids. CDR3 bases: TGTGCCAGCAGTTACGGACAGGGGAGGGAGACCCAGTACTTC. Its translation: CASSYGQGRETQYF.

V usage is TRBV10-3 and J usage is TRBJ1-1; unclear D gene. V was cut by 3 bases and J by 5 bases, with 10 bases left in between. Germline CDR1 reads ENHRY; CDR2 reads SYGVKD. The CDR3 extends over 13 amino acids. CDR3 sequence reads: CAISDKGGTEAFF. The DNA for the CDR3 is TGTGCCATCAGTGATAAGGGAGGAACTGAAGCTTTCTTT.

This clone turned up a few times. The chain carries TRBV7-9 and TRBJ1-1; D possibly corresponds to TRBD1 (6 bases). The germline CDR1 and CDR2 sequences are SEHNR and FQNEAQ (reference sequence). The V end lost 2 bases, the J end lost 11 bases, and 15 bases lay between the germline ends. The CDR3 is 13 residues long. The chain's CDR3 is CASSLRNREEAFF. The CDR3, as DNA: TGTGCCAGCAGCTTACGCAACAGGGAAGAGGCTTTCTTT.

The CDR3, as DNA: TGTGCCAGCAGCTTGGTAAACACCGGGGAGCTGTTTTTT. This gives the protein CASSLVNTGELFF. J is TRBJ2-2 and V is TRBV5-4; D remains unclear. This CDR3 contains 13 residues. Germline CDR1 is SGHNT and CDR2 is YYREEE (reference sequence). Trimming removed 0 bases at V and 2 bases at J, with 2 bases between.

The sample holds a few counts of this clone. This chain uses TRBV7-9 with TRBJ1-1; 9 bases line up with TRBD1. Germline-derived CDR1 and CDR2 are SEHNR and FQNEAQ (reference sequence). After removal of 5 bases from V and 1 base from J, the junction contained 5 bases not matched to a gene. The CDR3 has 15 amino acids. The CDR3 region is CASSRTGETNTEAFF. The CDR3 bases are TGTGCCAGCAGCAGGACAGGGGAGACGAACACTGAAGCTTTCTTT.

This chain connects TRBV19 to TRBJ2-1; the match to TRBD2 covers 10 bases. Trimming removed 7 bases from V and 9 bases from J; junction bases left unmatched: 9. Germline CDR1 is LNHDA and CDR2 is SQIVND (reference sequence). The CDR3 extends over 14 amino acids. CDR3 region: CASITSGRAPEQFF. The CDR3 DNA reads TGTGCCAGTATTACAAGCGGGAGGGCCCCTGAGCAGTTCTTC.

The V call is TRBV7-3, the J call TRBJ2-2; 16 nucleotides match TRBD2. J was trimmed by 7 bases and V by 5 bases; bases with no gene match: 10. The CDR3 covers 18 residues. In germline, CDR1 is SGHTA, CDR2 FQGTGA. The DNA of the CDR3 is TGTGCCAGCAGCGCATCGGGGACTAGCGGGGGGGCCGTCGGGGAGCTGTTTTTT. Encoded protein: CASSASGTSGGAVGELFF.

This chain connects TRBV27 to TRBJ1-6; TRBD1 matches at 8 bases. Germline V gene data show CDR1 as MNHEY and CDR2 as SMNVEV (reference sequence). J was trimmed by 5 bases and V by 5 bases; bases with no gene match: 5. This CDR3 spans 15 amino acids. CDR3 residues: CASSIRTGHNSPLHF. DNA of the CDR3: TGTGCCAGCAGTATTCGGACAGGGCATAATTCACCCCTCCACTTT.

The CDR3 region has the DNA TGTGCCAGCAGCTTAGAGAGGGGGAAGCTCTTTGAGCAGTACTTC. This sequence encodes CASSLERGKLFEQYF. The gene calls are TRBV7-8 and TRBJ2-7; possibly TRBD1 for D (6 bases). Looked up from germline, CDR1 is SGHVS and CDR2 is FQNEAQ. V dropped 1 base and J dropped 7 bases, with 17 bases sitting between them. The CDR3 is made up of 15 amino acids.

This clone was seen only once. The V gene is TRBV10-3, the J gene TRBJ2-1; D unclear. CDR1 and CDR2 (germline): ENHRY, SYGVKD. The V and J ends lost 2 bases and 5 bases respectively, with 22 bases between them. The CDR3 length is 18 residues. CDR3 residues: CAISEVSFLTGGNNEQFF. The CDR3 DNA reads as TGTGCCATCAGTGAGGTTTCTTTTTTAACTGGCGGCAACAATGAGCAGTTCTTC.

This CDR3 reads CASSYDRELGGYTF. In nucleotides, the CDR3 is TGTGCCAGCAGTTACGACAGGGAATTAGGTGGCTACACCTTC. The gene calls are TRBV6-5 and TRBJ1-2, with 7 bases identical to TRBD1. The CDR3 runs 14 residues. Per germline, CDR1 MNHEY and CDR2 SVGAGI. The V and J ends lost 2 bases and 7 bases, in that order; junction bases with no gene match: 7.

CDR3 sequence reads: CASSLVSRVTNYGYTF. The CDR3 DNA is TGTGCCAGCAGCTTAGTGTCCAGGGTAACTAACTATGGCTACACCTTC. The chain has TRBV7-2 and TRBJ1-2; D possibly corresponds to TRBD1 (5 bases). The germline gives CDR1 SGHTA, CDR2 FQGNSA. V shed 1 base and J shed 0 bases, with 12 bases lying between them. The CDR3 has 16 amino acids.

The CDR3 loop reads CASSTDRVRTEAFF. The CDR3 DNA reads as TGTGCCAGTAGTACGGACAGGGTAAGGACTGAAGCTTTCTTT. The genes are TRBV19 and TRBJ1-1, with 8 bases fitting TRBD1. V was pared by 4 bases and J by 5 bases, with 6 bases of the junction left unmatched. The CDR3 spans 14 residues. CDR1 LNHDA and CDR2 SQIVND come from the germline V gene (reference sequence).

V and J are TRBV2 and TRBJ1-2; 7 bases fit TRBD1. Germline-derived CDR1 and CDR2 are SNHLY and FYNNEI. V was clipped by 3 bases and J by 4 bases; unmatched bases: 5. The CDR3 spans 14 residues. CDR3 nucleotide sequence: TGTGCCAGCAGTGATGGAGGGGGCGGCTATGGCTACACCTTC. This translates into CASSDGGGGYGYTF.

The J gene is TRBJ1-5, the V gene TRBV2; tentatively, D is TRBD1 (6 bases). This CDR3 has 13 amino acids. From germline, CDR1 is SNHLY and CDR2 FYNNEI. V gave up 7 bases and J gave up 0 bases, with 7 bases separating them. The CDR3 sequence is CASKGDSNQPQHF. CDR3 bases: TGTGCCAGCAAGGGGGATAGCAATCAGCCCCAGCATTTT.

The chain is built from TRBV15 and TRBJ1-4; D remains unclear. Between the trimmed V and J ends, which lost 1 base and 0 bases, there was a span of 6 bases. Per germline, CDR1 LNHNV and CDR2 YYDKDF (reference sequence). This CDR3 comprises 15 residues. In DNA, the CDR3 is TGTGCCACCAGCAGAGCGCCAGCAACTAATGAAAAACTGTTTTTT. As protein: CATSRAPATNEKLFF.

The gene calls are TRBV6-5 and TRBJ2-7; weak D call: TRBD1 (5 bases). This CDR3 is 14 amino acids long. Germline V CDR1 and CDR2: MNHEY, SVGAGI. Trimming shortened V by 5 bases and J by 0 bases, and 11 bases separated the two germline ends. The CDR3, as DNA: TGTGCCAGCAGTGAAGGACAAATCTCCTACGAGCAGTACTTC. It yields the protein CASSEGQISYEQYF.